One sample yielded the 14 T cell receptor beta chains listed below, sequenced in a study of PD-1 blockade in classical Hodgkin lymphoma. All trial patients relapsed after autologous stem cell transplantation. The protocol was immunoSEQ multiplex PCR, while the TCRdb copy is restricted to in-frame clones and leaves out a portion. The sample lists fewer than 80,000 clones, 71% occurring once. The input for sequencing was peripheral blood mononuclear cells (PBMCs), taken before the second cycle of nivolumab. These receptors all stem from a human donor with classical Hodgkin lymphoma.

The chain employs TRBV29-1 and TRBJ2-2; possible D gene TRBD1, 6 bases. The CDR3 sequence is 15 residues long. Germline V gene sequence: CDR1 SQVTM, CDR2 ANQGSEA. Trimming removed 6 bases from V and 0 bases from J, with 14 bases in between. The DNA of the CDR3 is TGCAGCGTCTGTACAGGGACACCGAACACCGGGGAGCTGTTTTTT. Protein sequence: CSVCTGTPNTGELFF.

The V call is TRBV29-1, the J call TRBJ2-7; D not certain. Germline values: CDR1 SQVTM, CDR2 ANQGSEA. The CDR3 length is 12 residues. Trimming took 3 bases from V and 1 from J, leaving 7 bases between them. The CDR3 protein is CSVDTGSYEQYF. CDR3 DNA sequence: TGCAGCGTTGACACTGGATCCTACGAGCAGTACTTC.

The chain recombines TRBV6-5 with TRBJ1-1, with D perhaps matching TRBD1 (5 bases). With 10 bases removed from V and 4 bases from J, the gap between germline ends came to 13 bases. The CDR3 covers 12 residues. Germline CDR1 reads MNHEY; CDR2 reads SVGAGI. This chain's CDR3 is CAIRGKGTEAFF. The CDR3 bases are TGTGCCATCCGGGGGAAAGGCACTGAAGCTTTCTTT.

The CDR3 reads CASTNRWTGGNTEAFF. CDR3 nucleotide sequence: TGTGCCAGCACCAACCGGTGGACAGGGGGGAACACTGAAGCTTTCTTT. J is TRBJ1-1 and V is TRBV11-3; 10 positions match TRBD1. J gave up 1 base and V 7 bases, and 9 bases lay outside the gene matches. CDR1 and CDR2 from the germline V gene are SGHNT and YENEEA. The CDR3 is made up of 16 amino acids. The whole variable domain, remainder taken from reference TRBV11-3 and TRBJ1-1, is EAGVVQSPRYKIIEKKQPVAFWCNPISGHNTLYWYLQNLGQGPELLIRYENEEAVDDSQLPKDRFSAERLKGVDSTLKIQPAELGDSAVYLCASTNRWTGGNTEAFFGQGTRLTVV.

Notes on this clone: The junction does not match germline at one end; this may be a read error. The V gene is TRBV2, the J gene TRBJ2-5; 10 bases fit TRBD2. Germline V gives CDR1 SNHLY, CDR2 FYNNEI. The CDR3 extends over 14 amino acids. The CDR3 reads CASSEMSSGGPRDF. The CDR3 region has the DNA TGTGCCAGCAGTGAAATGTCTAGCGGGGGTCCGCGAGACTTC.

The CDR3 region is CASSGQGAIPRGEAFF. In DNA, the CDR3 is TGTGCCAGCAGTGGACAGGGGGCCATTCCCCGGGGTGAAGCTTTCTTT. This chain connects TRBV6-1 to TRBJ1-1; 10 nucleotides match TRBD1. Trimming took 4 bases from V and 7 from J; bases not matched to a gene: 12. Germline V lookup: CDR1 MNHNS, CDR2 SASEGT. CDR3 length: 16 residues.

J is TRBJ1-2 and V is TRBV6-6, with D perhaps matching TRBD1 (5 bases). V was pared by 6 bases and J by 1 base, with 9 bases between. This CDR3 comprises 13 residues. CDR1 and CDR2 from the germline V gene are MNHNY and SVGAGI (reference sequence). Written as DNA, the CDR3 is TGTGCCAGCAGCTTGACAGTTAACTATGGCTACACCTTC. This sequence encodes CASSLTVNYGYTF.

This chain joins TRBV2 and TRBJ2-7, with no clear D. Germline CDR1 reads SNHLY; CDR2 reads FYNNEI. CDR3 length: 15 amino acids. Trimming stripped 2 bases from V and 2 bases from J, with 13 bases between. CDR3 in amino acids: CASSEYSWGAYEQYF. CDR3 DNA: TGTGCCAGCAGTGAATACTCGTGGGGTGCCTACGAGCAGTACTTC.

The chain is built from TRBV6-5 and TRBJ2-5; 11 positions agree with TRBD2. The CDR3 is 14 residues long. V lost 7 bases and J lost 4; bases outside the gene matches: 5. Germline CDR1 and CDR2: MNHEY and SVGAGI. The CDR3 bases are TGTGCCAGCAAAGTCGGACTAGCGGGAGAGACCCAGTACTTC. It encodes CASKVGLAGETQYF.

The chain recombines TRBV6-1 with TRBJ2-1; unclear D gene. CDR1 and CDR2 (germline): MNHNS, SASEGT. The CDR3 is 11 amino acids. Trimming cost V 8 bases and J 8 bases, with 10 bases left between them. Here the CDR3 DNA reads TGTGCCAGCCGCCGTACGGATGAGCAGTTCTTC. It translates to CASRRTDEQFF.

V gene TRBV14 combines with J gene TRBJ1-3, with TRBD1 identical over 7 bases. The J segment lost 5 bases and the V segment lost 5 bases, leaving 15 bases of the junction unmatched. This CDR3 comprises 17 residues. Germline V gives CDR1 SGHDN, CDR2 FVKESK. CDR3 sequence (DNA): TGTGCCAGCAGCGCCGACAAGGGGGCGTTTTCAAGAAACACCATATATTTT. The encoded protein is CASSADKGAFSRNTIYF.

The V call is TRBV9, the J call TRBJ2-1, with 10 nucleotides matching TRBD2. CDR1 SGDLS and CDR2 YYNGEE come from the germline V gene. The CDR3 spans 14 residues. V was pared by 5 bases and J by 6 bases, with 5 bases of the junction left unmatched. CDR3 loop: CASSPSGSANEQFF. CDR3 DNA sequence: TGTGCCAGCAGTCCTAGCGGGAGCGCCAATGAGCAGTTCTTC.

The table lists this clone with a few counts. The DNA for the CDR3 is TGCGCCAGCAGCCAAGATCGAACAGGGAACTATGGCTACACCTTC. This gives the protein CASSQDRTGNYGYTF. This chain links TRBV4-1 with TRBJ1-2; D perhaps matches TRBD1 (6 bases). Germline V gene sequence: CDR1 MGHRA, CDR2 YSYEKL. The V end was cut by 0 bases, the J end by 2 bases, with 10 bases between. This CDR3 contains 15 residues.

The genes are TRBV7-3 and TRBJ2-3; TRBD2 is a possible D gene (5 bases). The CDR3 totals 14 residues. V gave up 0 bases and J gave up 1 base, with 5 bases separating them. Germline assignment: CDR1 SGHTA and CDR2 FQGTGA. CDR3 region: CASSLTGGTDTQYF. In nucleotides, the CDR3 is TGTGCCAGCAGCTTAACCGGGGGCACAGATACGCAGTATTTT.